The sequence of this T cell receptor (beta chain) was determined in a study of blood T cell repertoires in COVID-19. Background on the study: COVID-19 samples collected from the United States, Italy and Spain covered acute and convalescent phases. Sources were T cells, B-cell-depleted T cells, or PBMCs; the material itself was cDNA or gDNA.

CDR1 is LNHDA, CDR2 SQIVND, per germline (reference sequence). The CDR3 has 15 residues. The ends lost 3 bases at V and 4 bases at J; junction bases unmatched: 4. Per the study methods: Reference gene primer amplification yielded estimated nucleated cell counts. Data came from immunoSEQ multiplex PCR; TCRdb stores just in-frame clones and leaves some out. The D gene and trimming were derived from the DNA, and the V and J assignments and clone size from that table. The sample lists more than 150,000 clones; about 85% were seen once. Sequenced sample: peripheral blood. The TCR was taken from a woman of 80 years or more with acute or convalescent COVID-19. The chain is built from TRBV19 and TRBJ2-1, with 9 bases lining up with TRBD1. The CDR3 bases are TGTGCCAGTAGTATTACAGGGGGCGCTTACAATGAGCAGTTCTTC. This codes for CASSITGGAYNEQFF.